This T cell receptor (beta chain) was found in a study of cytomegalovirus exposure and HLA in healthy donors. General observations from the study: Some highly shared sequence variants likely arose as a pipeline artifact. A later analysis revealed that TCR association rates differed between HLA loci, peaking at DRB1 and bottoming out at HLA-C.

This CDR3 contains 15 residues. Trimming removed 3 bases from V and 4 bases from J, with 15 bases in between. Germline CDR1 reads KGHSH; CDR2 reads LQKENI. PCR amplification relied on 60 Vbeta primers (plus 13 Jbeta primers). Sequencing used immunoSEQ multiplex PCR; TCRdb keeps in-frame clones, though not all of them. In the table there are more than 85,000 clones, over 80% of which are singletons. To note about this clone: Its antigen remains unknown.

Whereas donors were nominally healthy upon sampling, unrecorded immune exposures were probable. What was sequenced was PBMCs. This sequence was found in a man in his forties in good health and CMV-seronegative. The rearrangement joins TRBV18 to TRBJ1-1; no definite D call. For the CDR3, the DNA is TGTGCCAGCTCACCCTTAGGAGGACTAGGCACTGAAGCTTTCTTT. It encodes CASSPLGGLGTEAFF.